The 3 T cell receptor beta chains given below trace back to one sample, sequenced in a study of blood T cell repertoires in COVID-19. Some clones are missing from TCRdb's copy, which holds only in-frame ones; the method was immunoSEQ multiplex PCR. The sample has more than 80,000 clones; approximately 80% are singletons. Sequenced sample: peripheral blood. All receptors derive from a woman aged 55-75 years with acute or convalescent COVID-19.

The chain uses TRBV27 and TRBJ2-1; D gene uncertain. V dropped 5 bases and J dropped 0 bases, with 11 bases sitting between them. This CDR3 is 15 amino acids long. The germline V gene has CDR1 MNHEY and CDR2 SMNVEV (reference sequence). In nucleotides, the CDR3 is TGTGCCAGCAGTACCCCAGAAACCTCCTACAATGAGCAGTTCTTC. Translating it yields CASSTPETSYNEQFF.

As DNA, the CDR3 is TGCGCCAGCAGCAGGGACAGGACGGAAGCTTTCTTT. It yields the protein CASSRDRTEAFF. The J gene is TRBJ1-1, the V gene TRBV5-1; 8 bases are shared with TRBD1. This CDR3 is 12 amino acids long. Germline-derived CDR1 and CDR2 are SGHRS and YFSETQ. With 4 bases clipped from V and 8 bases from J, the junction kept 4 bases outside the gene matches.

The rearrangement uses TRBV6-5 and TRBJ2-1, with 8 nucleotides matching TRBD1. The CDR3 is made up of 14 amino acids. In germline, CDR1 is MNHEY, CDR2 SVGAGI. The V segment lost 6 bases and the J segment 5 bases; nucleotides outside the gene matches: 6. CDR3 in DNA: TGTGCCAGCAGCCTCGGACAGGGACACAATGAGCAGTTCTTC. Translating it yields CASSLGQGHNEQFF.